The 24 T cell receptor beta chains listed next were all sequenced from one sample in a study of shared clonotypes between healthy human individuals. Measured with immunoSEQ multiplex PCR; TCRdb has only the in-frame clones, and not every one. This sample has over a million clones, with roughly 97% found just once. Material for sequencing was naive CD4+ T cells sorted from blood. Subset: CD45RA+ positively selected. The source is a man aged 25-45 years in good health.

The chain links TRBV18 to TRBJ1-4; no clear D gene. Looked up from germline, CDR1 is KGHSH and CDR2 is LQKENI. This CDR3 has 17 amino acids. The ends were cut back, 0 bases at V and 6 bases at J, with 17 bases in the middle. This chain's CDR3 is CASSPPSASRGDEKLFF. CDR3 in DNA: TGTGCCAGCTCACCACCGTCCGCATCACGCGGGGATGAAAAACTGTTTTTT. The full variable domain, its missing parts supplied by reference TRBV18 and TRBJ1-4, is NAGVMQNPRHLVRRRGQEARLRCSPMKGHSHVYWYRQLPEEGLKFMVYLQKENIIDESGMPKERFSAEFPKEGPSILRIQQVVRGDSAAYFCASSPPSASRGDEKLFFGSGTQLSVL.

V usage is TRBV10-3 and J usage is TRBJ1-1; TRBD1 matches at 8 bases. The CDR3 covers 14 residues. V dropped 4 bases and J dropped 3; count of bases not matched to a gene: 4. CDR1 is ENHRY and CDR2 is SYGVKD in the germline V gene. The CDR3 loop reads CAISVQGADTEAFF. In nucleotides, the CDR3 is TGTGCCATCAGTGTTCAGGGGGCGGACACTGAAGCTTTCTTT.

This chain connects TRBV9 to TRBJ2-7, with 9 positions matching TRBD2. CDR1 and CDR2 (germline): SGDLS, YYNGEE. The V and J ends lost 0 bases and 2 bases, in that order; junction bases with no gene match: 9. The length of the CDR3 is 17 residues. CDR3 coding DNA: TGTGCCAGCAGCGTAGCGGCTAGCGGGGCCCCTCCCTACGAGCAGTACTTC. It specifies CASSVAASGAPPYEQYF.

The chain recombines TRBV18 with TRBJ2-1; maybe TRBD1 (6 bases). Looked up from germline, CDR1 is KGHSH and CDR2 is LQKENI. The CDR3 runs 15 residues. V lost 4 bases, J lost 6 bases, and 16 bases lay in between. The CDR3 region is CASSQRNRVGNEQFF. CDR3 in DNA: TGTGCCAGCTCACAACGGAACAGGGTCGGCAATGAGCAGTTCTTC. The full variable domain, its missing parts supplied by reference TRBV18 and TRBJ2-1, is NAGVMQNPRHLVRRRGQEARLRCSPMKGHSHVYWYRQLPEEGLKFMVYLQKENIIDESGMPKERFSAEFPKEGPSILRIQQVVRGDSAAYFCASSQRNRVGNEQFFGPGTRLTVL.

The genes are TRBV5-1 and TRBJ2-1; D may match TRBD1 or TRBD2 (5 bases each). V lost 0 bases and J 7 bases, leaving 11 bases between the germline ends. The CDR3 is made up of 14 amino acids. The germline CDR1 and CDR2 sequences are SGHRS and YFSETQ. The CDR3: CASSLGGSANEQFF. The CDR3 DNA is TGCGCCAGCAGCTTGGGGGGGAGCGCGAATGAGCAGTTCTTC.

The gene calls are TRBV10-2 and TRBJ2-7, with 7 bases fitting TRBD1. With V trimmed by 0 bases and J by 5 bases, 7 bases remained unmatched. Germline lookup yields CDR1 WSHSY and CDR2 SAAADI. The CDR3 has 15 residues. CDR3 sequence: CASSESPGQQHEQYF. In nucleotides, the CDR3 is TGCGCCAGCAGTGAGTCGCCGGGACAGCAACACGAGCAGTACTTC.

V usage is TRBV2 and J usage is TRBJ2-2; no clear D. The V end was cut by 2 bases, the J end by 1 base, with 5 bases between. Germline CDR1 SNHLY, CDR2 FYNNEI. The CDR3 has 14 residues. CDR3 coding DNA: TGTGCCAGCAGTGAAAGGGTGAACACCGGGGAGCTGTTTTTT. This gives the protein CASSERVNTGELFF. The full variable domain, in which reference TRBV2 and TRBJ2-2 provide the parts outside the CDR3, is EPEVTQTPSHQVTQMGQEVILRCVPISNHLYFYWYRQILGQKVEFLVSFYNNEISEKSEIFDDQFSVERPDGSNFTLKIRSTKLEDSAMYFCASSERVNTGELFFGEGSRLTVL.

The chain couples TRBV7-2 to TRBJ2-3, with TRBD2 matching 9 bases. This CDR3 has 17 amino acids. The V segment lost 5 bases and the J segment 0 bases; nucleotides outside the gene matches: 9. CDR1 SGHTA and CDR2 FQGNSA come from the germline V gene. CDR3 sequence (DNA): TGTGCCAGCAGCCAGGGTGTACTAGCGGGTAGCACAGATACGCAGTATTTT. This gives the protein CASSQGVLAGSTDTQYF.

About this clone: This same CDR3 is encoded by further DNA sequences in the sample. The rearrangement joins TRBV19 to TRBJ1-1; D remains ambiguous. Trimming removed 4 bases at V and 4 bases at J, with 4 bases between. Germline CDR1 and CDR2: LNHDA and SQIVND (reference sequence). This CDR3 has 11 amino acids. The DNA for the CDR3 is TGTGCCAGTAGTAGCCGCACTGAAGCTTTCTTT. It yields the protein CASSSRTEAFF. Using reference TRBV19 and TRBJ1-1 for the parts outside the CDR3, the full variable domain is DGGITQSPKYLFRKEGQNVTLSCEQNLNHDAMYWYRQDPGQGLRLIYYSQIVNDFQKGDIAEGYSVSREKKESFPLTVTSAQKNPTAFYLCASSSRTEAFFGQGTRLTVV.

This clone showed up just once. DNA of the CDR3: TGTGCCAGCAGCTTGGCTAGCGGGAGTATTCGTCCCTACGAGCAGTACTTC. This sequence encodes CASSLASGSIRPYEQYF. J is TRBJ2-7 and V is TRBV5-5, with TRBD2 matching over 10 bases. The CDR3 contains 17 residues. The germline V gene encodes CDR1 SGHKS and CDR2 YYEKEE (reference sequence). V shed 0 bases, J shed 2 bases, and the junction held 8 bases outside the gene matches.

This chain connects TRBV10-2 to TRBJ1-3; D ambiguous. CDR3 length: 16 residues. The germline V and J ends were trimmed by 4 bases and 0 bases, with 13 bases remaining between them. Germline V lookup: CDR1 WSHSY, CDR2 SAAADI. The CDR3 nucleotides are TGCGCCAGCAGTGTGATGGAGGTCCACTCTGGAAACACCATATATTTT. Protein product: CASSVMEVHSGNTIYF.

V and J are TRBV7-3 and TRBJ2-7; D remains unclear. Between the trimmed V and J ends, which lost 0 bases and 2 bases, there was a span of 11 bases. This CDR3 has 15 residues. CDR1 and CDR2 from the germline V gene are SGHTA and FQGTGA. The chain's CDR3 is CASSLTVSGTYEQYF. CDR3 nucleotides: TGTGCCAGCAGCTTAACTGTGTCAGGCACCTACGAGCAGTACTTC. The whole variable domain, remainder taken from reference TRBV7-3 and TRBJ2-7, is GAGVSQTPSNKVTEKGKYVELRCDPISGHTALYWYRQSLGQGPEFLIYFQGTGAADDSGLPNDRFFAVRPEGSVSTLKIQRTERGDSAVYLCASSLTVSGTYEQYFGPGTRLTVT.

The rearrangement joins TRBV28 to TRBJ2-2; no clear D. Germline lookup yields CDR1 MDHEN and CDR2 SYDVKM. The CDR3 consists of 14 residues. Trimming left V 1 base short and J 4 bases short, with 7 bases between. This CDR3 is CASSLLVPTGELFF. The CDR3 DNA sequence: TGTGCCAGCAGTTTATTGGTACCCACCGGGGAGCTGTTTTTT.

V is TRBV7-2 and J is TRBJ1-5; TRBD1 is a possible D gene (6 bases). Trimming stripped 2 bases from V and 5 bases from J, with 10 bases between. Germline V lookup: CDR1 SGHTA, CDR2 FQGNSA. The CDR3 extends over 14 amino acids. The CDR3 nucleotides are TGTGCCAGCAGCTTATTCAGGGGCGATCAGCCCCAGCATTTT. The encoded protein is CASSLFRGDQPQHF.

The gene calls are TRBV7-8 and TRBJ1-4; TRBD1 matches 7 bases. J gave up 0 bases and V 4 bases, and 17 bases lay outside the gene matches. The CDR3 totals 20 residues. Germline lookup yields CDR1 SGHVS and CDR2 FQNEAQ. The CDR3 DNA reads TGTGCCAGCAGCTCGCAACCCCCGGGACAGAACTTTGCAACTAATGAAAAACTGTTTTTT. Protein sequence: CASSSQPPGQNFATNEKLFF. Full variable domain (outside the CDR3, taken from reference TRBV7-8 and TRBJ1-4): GAGVSQSPRYKVAKRGQDVALRCDPISGHVSLFWYQQALGQGPEFLTYFQNEAQLDKSGLPSDRFFAERPEGSVSTLKIQRTQQEDSAVYLCASSSQPPGQNFATNEKLFFGSGTQLSVL.

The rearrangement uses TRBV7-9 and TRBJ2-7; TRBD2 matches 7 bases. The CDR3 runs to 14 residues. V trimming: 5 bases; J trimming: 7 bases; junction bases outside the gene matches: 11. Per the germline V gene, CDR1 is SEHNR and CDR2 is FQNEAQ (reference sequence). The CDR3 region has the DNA TGTGCCAGCAGCCGTCTAGCGGAAAACTATGAGCAGTACTTC. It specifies CASSRLAENYEQYF. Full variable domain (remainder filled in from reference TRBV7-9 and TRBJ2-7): DTGVSQNPRHKITKRGQNVTFRCDPISEHNRLYWYRQTLGQGPEFLTYFQNEAQLEKSRLLSDRFSAERPKGSFSTLEIQRTEQGDSAMYLCASSRLAENYEQYFGPGTRLTVT.

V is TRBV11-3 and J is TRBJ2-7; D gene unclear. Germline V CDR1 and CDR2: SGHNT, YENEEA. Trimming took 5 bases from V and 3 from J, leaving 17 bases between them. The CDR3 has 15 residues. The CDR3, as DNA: TGTGCCAGCAGCCCGGGTGGCAACCGGAACTACGAGCAGTACTTC. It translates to CASSPGGNRNYEQYF.

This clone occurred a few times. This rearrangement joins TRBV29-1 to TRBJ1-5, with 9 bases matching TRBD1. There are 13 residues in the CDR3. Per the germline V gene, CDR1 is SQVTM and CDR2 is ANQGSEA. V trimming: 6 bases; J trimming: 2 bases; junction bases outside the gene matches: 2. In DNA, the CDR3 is TGCAGCGTCACAGGGGGCGGCAATCAGCCCCAGCATTTT. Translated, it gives CSVTGGGNQPQHF. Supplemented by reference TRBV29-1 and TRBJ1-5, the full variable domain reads SAVISQKPSRDICQRGTSLTIQCQVDSQVTMMFWYRQQPGQSLTLIATANQGSEATYESGFVIDKFPISRPNLTFSTLTVSNMSPEDSSIYLCSVTGGGNQPQHFGDGTRLSIL.

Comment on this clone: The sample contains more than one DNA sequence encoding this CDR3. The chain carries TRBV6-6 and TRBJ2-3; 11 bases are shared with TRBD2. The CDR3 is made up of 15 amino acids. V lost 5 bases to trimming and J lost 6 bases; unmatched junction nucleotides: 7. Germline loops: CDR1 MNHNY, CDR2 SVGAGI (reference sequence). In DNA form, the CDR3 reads TGTGCCAGCAGTCGCCGACTAGCGGGAACTGATACGCAGTATTTT. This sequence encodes CASSRRLAGTDTQYF.

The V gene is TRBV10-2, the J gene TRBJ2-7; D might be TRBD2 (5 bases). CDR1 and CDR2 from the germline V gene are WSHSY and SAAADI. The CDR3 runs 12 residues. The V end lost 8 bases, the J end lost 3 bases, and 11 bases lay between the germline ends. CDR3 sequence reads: CASAPGNYEQYF. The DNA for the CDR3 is TGCGCCAGCGCCCCCGGGAACTACGAGCAGTACTTC.

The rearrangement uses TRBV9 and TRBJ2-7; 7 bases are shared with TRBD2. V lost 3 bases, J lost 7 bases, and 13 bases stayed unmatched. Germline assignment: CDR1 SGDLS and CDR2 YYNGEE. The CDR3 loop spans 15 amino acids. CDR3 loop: CASSALPGRGEEQYF. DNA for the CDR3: TGTGCCAGCAGCGCTCTCCCGGGACGGGGGGAAGAGCAGTACTTC.

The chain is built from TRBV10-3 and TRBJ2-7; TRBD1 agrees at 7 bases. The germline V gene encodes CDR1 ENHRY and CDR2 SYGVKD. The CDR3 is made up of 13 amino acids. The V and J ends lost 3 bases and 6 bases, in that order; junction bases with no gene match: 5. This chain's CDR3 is CAISESGGIEQYF. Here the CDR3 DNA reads TGTGCCATCAGTGAATCAGGGGGTATCGAGCAGTACTTC.

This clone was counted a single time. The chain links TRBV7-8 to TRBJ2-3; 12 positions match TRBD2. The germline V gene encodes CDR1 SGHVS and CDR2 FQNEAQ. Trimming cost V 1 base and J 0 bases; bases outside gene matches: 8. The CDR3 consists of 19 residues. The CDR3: CASSLERWTSGTSTDTQYF. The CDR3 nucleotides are TGTGCCAGCAGCTTAGAACGTTGGACTAGCGGGACCAGCACAGATACGCAGTATTTT.

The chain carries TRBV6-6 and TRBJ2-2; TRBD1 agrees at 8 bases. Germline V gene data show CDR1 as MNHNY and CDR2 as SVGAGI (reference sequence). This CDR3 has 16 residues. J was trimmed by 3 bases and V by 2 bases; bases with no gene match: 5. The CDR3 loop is CASSYTTGGDTGELFF. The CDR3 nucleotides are TGTGCCAGCAGTTACACTACAGGGGGTGACACCGGGGAGCTGTTTTTT.